This TCR beta chain appears in the sequencing data of a study of T cell repertoires in cytomegalovirus infection. About the research overall: The authors used CMV epitopes that were HLA-C-restricted (recently identified) and HLA-B-restricted (well studied). Matching HLA type and CMV infection were both indicated by public TCR beta signatures. Whole-study findings and limits: HLA-C-restricted CMV clonotypes gave the most frequent clonotype in two of eight donors. Accumulated public TCR beta family frequency recognized individuals carrying CMV together with the relevant HLA.

TCRdb analysed the reads with MiXCR anew, one entry per CDR3 protein. The sample has 900,000 to 950,000 distinct CDR3 sequences; 31% are singletons. CDR3 size: 14 residues. Trimming took 3 bases from V and 12 from J, leaving 15 bases between them. The germline V gene has CDR1 SGHDN and CDR2 FVKESK. Worth noting for this clonotype: Its antigen is still unknown.

The gene calls are TRBV14 and TRBJ1-6; maybe TRBD1 (5 bases). The sequence came from a human donor in good health (CMV status not recorded). Some clones in this sample may be carry-over from other donors' samples. The specimen was cultured CD8+ T cells from PBMCs, collected from culture after CMV antigen stimulation. The CDR3 sequence: CASSHGARKRPLHF. The CDR3 nucleotides are TGTGCCAGCAGCCACGGGGCTCGAAAGAGACCCCTCCACTTT. Filled out from reference TRBV14 and TRBJ1-6, the complete variable domain reads EAGVTQFPSHSVIEKGQTVTLRCDPISGHDNLYWYRRVMGKEIKFLLHFVKESKQDESGMPNNRFLAERTGGTYSTLKVQPAELEDSGVYFCASSHGARKRPLHFGNGTRLTVT.